This TCR beta chain was obtained from a study of shared clonotypes between healthy human individuals. On the study more broadly: The donors, a couple of women and three men, were aged 18 to 49.

This clone was recorded once. What it recognizes is unknown. Study-wide points: Enrolling few donors narrowed the genetic and exposure-history diversity that was represented.

At deep level, the assay was performed. Repertoires were generated with immunoSEQ multiplex PCR, while TCRdb's copy carries only in-frame clones and drops some. The top ten clones hold about 12% of a sample with fewer than 600,000 clones, roughly four fifths of them seen once. CDR1 is LGHNA and CDR2 is YNFKEQ in the germline V gene. The CDR3 length is 18 residues. Losses at the gene ends were 4 bases for V and 8 bases for J; bases not matched to a gene: 15. The origin of this receptor is a woman aged 40 to 50 in good health. Some clones in this sample may be carry-over from other donors' samples. The sequenced sample was PBMCs. This chain connects TRBV4-2 to TRBJ1-4, with TRBD1 matching 11 bases. CDR3 in DNA: TGTGCCAGCAGCCTCTTCCGGGGACAGGGGGGAGTGGGGGAAAAACTGTTTTTT. It specifies CASSLFRGQGGVGEKLFF.